Listed below are T cell receptor beta chains from one sample, sequenced in a study of metastatic and nonmetastatic thyroid tumors. TCRdb reprocessed the PCR reads via MiXCR. The table records 14,000 or so clones, 25% to 35% of them present only once. The source material was blood. These receptors were collected from a female donor with papillary thyroid cancer or a benign thyroid nodule (not recorded which). Some clones in this sample may be carry-over from other donors' samples. Both conserved end residues are part of each CDR3. The size entry is marked missing in some rows and otherwise reads once, few, many or a size class.

clone_size	v_call	j_call	cdr3_aa
few	TRBV6-1	TRBJ1-1	CASSEDREWRTEAFF
-	TRBV7-3	TRBJ2-1	CASSSSGSGGSYNEQFF
once	TRBV18	TRBJ2-7	CASSRPADYEQYF
many	TRBV6-2/TRBV6-3	TRBJ2-4	CASNISGGALVIVKNIQYF
many	TRBV6-2/TRBV6-3	TRBJ1-2	CASRTVGDYGYTF
medium-sized	TRBV27	TRBJ2-3	CASSIAPGTQYF
many	TRBV19	TRBJ1-4	CASSIPGSNEKLFF
-	TRBV27	TRBJ2-1	CASSSRTSGRLEEQFF
-	TRBV30	TRBJ2-7	CAWSAGIGYEQYF
few	TRBV6-1	TRBJ2-3	CASSQSGNPTDTQYF
-	TRBV6-5	TRBJ2-1	CASSYLGLAGDNEQFF
medium-sized	TRBV7-2	TRBJ2-1	CASSLAKVGGKHNEQFF
medium-sized	TRBV11-2	TRBJ2-7	CASSIQGQGGEQYF
few	TRBV7-2	TRBJ2-7	CASSLYRPDEQYF
-	TRBV5-1	TRBJ1-1	CASSHTMMDTEAFF
few	TRBV10-3	TRBJ1-2	CAISEAGTFYGYTF
medium-sized	TRBV19	TRBJ1-6	CASSVTGTNSPLHF
few	TRBV10-1	TRBJ2-7	CASSDPGADEQYF
many	TRBV7-3	TRBJ2-3	CASSRSLADTQYF
many	TRBV20-1	TRBJ2-6	CSARDDSGGANVLTF
medium-sized	TRBV9	TRBJ2-7	CASSVAPGTNIYEQYF
medium-sized	TRBV27	TRBJ1-1	CASSLAGGPNTEAFF
medium-sized	TRBV2	TRBJ2-1	CASSDDLATNEQFF
-	TRBV7-2	TRBJ1-5	CASSLKQGAQHQHF
many	TRBV4-1	TRBJ1-5	CASSQGGTISNQPQHF
many	TRBV24-1	TRBJ2-5	CATSDSYATKAWETQYF
medium-sized	TRBV18	TRBJ2-6	CASSPGFGANVLTF
many	TRBV7-2	TRBJ1-5	CASSAPGNQPQHF
medium-sized	TRBV2	TRBJ2-2	CASSEGAWELFF
-	TRBV5-1	TRBJ2-3	CASSLASGRLTDTQYF
medium-sized	TRBV2	TRBJ1-2	CASSHRQGDYGYTF
-	TRBV30	TRBJ1-2	CASQVTGDGYTF
-	TRBV5-1	TRBJ1-1	CASSSRDIRLAFF
medium-sized	TRBV5-1	TRBJ2-7	CASSSDRREQYF
medium-sized	TRBV11-2	TRBJ2-1	CASSLDGRRGNEQFF
-	TRBV5-1	TRBJ2-3	CASSLARRDTQYF
few	TRBV27	TRBJ1-1	CASSLVDMNTEAFF
few	TRBV6-1	TRBJ2-7	CASSPRVPSSYEQYF
few	TRBV11-2	TRBJ2-7	CASSPTRRERLYEQYF
-	TRBV20-1	TRBJ1-6	CSALSSRVGSPLHF
-	TRBV7-6	TRBJ1-1	CASSLGVTGGTEAFF
medium-sized	TRBV11-2	TRBJ2-7	CASSLVGGPTYEQYF
-	TRBV3-1	TRBJ2-1	CANSRSLAGGPGEQFF
medium-sized	TRBV7-8	TRBJ1-1	CASSLLKGGTEAFF
-	TRBV12-3/TRBV12-4	TRBJ2-1	CASTLTRSAFREQFF